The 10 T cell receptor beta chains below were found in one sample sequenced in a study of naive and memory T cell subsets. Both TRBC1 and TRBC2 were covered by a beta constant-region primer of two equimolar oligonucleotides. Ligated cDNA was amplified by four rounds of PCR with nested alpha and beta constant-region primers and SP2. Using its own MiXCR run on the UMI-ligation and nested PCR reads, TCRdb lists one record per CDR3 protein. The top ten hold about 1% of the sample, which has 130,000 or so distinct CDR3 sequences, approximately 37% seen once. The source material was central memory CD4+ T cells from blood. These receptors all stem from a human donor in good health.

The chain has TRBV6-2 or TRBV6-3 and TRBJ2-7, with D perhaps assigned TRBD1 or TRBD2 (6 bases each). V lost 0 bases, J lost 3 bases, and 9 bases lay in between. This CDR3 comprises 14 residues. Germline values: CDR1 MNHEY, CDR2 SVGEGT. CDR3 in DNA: TGTGCCAGCAGTTACTCGGGGGGCCGCTACGAGCAGTACTTC. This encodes CASSYSGGRYEQYF.

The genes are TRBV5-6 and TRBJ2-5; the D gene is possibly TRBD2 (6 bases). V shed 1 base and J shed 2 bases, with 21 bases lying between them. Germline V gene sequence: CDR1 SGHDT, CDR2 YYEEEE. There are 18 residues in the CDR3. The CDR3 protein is CASSLRRGLFQEQETQYF. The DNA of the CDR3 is TGTGCCAGCAGCTTGAGGCGGGGACTCTTCCAGGAGCAAGAGACCCAGTACTTC.

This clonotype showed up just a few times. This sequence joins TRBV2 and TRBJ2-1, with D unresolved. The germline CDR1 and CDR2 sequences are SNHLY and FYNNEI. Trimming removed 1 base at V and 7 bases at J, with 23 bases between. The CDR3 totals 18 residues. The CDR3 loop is CASSEGSRISSPINEQFF. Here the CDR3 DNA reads TGTGCCAGCAGTGAAGGATCCCGTATTAGCTCTCCTATAAATGAGCAGTTCTTC.

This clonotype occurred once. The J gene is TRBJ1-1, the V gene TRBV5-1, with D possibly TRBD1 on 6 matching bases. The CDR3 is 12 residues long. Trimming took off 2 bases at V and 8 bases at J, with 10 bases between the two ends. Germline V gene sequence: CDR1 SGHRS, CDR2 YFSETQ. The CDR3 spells CASSFTGQEAFF. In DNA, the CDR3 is TGCGCCAGCAGCTTTACAGGGCAAGAAGCTTTCTTT.

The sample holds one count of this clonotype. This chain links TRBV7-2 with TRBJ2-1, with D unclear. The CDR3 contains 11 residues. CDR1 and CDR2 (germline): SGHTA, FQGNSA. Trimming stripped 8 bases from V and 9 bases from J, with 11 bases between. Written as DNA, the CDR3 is TGTGCCAGCGAAGAGGTTGTTGAGCAGTTCTTC. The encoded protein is CASEEVVEQFF.

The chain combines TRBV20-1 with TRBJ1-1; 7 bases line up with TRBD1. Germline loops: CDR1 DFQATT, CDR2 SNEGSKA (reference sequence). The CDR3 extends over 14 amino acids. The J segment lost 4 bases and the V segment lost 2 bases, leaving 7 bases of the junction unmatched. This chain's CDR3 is CSARTDRAPTEAFF. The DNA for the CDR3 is TGCAGTGCTAGAACCGACAGGGCCCCCACTGAAGCTTTCTTT.

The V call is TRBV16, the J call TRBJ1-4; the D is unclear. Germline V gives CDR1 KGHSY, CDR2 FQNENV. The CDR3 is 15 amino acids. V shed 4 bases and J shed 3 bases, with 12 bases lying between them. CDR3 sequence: CASSPTSSSNEKLFF. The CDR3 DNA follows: TGTGCCAGCAGCCCCACCTCTAGTTCTAATGAAAAACTGTTTTTT.

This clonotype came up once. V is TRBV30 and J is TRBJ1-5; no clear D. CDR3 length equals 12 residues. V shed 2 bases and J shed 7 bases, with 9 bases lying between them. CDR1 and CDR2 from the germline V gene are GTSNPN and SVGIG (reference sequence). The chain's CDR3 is CAWSSGGQPQHF. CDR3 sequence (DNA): TGTGCCTGGAGTTCCGGAGGGCAGCCCCAGCATTTT.

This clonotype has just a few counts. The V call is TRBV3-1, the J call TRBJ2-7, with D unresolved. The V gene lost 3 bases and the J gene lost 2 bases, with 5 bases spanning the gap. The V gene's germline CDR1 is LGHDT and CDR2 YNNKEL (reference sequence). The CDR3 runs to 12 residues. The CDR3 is CASSQTPYEQYF. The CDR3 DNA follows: TGTGCCAGCAGCCAGACTCCCTACGAGCAGTACTTC.

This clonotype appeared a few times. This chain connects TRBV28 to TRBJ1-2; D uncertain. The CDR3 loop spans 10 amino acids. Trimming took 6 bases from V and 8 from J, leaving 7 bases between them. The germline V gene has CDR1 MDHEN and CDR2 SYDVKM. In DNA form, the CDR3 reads TGTGCCAGCAGGAGGAAGGGCTACACCTTC. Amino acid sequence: CASRRKGYTF.